The following is a TCR beta chain sequence with its context. The CDR3 is 12 residues long. CDR1 SGHVS and CDR2 FQNEAQ come from the germline V gene. Unmatched junction bases numbered 5, after V lost 5 bases and J lost 9 bases. This sample stems from a study of early T cells in non-severe SARS-CoV-2 infection. In the library, individual cDNA molecules carried attached unique molecular identifiers. Each CDR3 protein gets one entry after TCRdb re-called the 5' RACE reads with MiXCR. The table has 65,000 to 95,000 distinct CDR3 sequences, 15% to 20% seen once. The specimen was whole blood. This receptor was identified in an adult who was a healthcare worker with PCR-confirmed SARS-CoV-2 infection or an uninfected control (not recorded which). J is TRBJ2-3 and V is TRBV7-8; 7 nucleotides align to TRBD1. DNA of the CDR3: TGTGCCAGCAGCCACGACAGGGCGACGCAGTATTTT. As protein: CASSHDRATQYF.